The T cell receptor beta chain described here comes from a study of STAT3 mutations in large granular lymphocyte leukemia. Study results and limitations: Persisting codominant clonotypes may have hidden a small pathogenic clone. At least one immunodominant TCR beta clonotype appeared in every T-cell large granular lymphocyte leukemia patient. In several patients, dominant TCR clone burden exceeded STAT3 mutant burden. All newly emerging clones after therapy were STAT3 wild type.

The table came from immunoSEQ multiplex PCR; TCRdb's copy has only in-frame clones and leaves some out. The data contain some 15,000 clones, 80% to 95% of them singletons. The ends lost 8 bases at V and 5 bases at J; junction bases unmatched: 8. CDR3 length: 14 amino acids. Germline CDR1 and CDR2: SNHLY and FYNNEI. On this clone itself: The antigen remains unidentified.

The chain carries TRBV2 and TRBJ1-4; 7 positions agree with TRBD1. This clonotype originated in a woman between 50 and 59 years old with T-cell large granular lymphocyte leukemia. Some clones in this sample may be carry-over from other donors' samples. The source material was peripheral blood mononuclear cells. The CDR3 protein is CASRQDRRNEKLFF. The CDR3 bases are TGTGCCAGCCGACAGGACAGGCGAAATGAAAAACTGTTTTTT.